This passage covers 8 T cell receptor beta chains from one sample sequenced in a study of T cell responses to AZD1222 COVID-19 vaccine. TCRdb's copy holds only in-frame clones and misses some; the assay was immunoSEQ multiplex PCR. The data hold roughly 99,000 clones, with approximately 92% observed a single time. The input for sequencing was peripheral blood, taken 28 days after the second AZD1222 dose. These receptors were taken from an adult who received the AZD1222 COVID-19 vaccine.

The chain recombines TRBV19 with TRBJ2-2, with unresolved D. V was pared by 1 base and J by 3 bases, with 3 bases between. The CDR3 extends over 13 amino acids. Germline loops: CDR1 LNHDA, CDR2 SQIVND (reference sequence). The CDR3 sequence is CASSIGYTGELFF. The CDR3 DNA reads TGTGCCAGTAGTATAGGGTACACCGGGGAGCTGTTTTTT.

The chain couples TRBV19 to TRBJ1-1; D is perhaps TRBD1 (5 bases). The CDR3 sequence is 15 residues long. Germline CDR1 LNHDA, CDR2 SQIVND (reference sequence). V lost 4 bases and J lost 5, with 17 bases in between. CDR3 loop: CASSRGGDPGTEAFF. As DNA, the CDR3 is TGTGCCAGTAGTAGGGGGGGTGACCCCGGGACTGAAGCTTTCTTT.

The rearrangement links TRBV9 to TRBJ2-3; D call uncertain. Trimming cost V 0 bases and J 4 bases, with 12 bases left between them. Germline assignment: CDR1 SGDLS and CDR2 YYNGEE. This CDR3 region has 15 residues. CDR3 amino acids: CASSVAGSGPDTQYF. The CDR3 DNA reads as TGTGCCAGCAGCGTAGCGGGCTCAGGCCCAGATACGCAGTATTTT.

V and J are TRBV6-1 and TRBJ1-2; the D is unclear. This CDR3 is built from 16 residues. V lost 1 base, J lost 7 bases, and 19 bases lay in between. From germline, CDR1 is MNHNS and CDR2 SASEGT. The CDR3 protein is CASSEEAGIPRGGYTF. The DNA of the CDR3 is TGTGCCAGCAGTGAAGAGGCGGGCATTCCGCGGGGTGGCTACACCTTC.

The chain joins TRBV6-5 to TRBJ1-3; D is uncertain. V lost 7 bases and J 4 bases, leaving 17 bases between the germline ends. CDR1 and CDR2 from the germline V gene are MNHEY and SVGAGI. This CDR3 is built from 15 residues. In DNA form, the CDR3 reads TGTGCCAGCACCCACAGACCGTCGGGAGGAAACACCATATATTTT. It is translated as CASTHRPSGGNTIYF.

This clone was found once. This chain links TRBV27 with TRBJ1-5; possibly TRBD1 for D (5 bases). CDR1 MNHEY and CDR2 SMNVEV come from the germline V gene (reference sequence). V lost 6 bases, J lost 7 bases, and 16 bases lay in between. This CDR3 contains 14 residues. The CDR3 here is CASSRKGTRQPQHF. In DNA form, the CDR3 reads TGTGCCAGCAGCAGAAAGGGGACGAGGCAGCCCCAGCATTTT.

The chain has TRBV3-1 (or the pseudogene TRBV3-2) and TRBJ2-1; D may be TRBD2 (6 bases). CDR1 is LGHDT, CDR2 YNNKEL, per germline (reference sequence). V was shortened by 3 bases and J by 9 bases, with 9 bases between the two germline ends. The CDR3 is 12 amino acids. CDR3 in DNA: TGTGCCAGCAGCCAGACTAGATCTGAGCAGTTCTTC. Translated, it gives CASSQTRSEQFF.

The genes are TRBV7-2 and TRBJ2-4; tentatively, D is TRBD1 or TRBD2 (6 bases each). Germline CDR1 and CDR2: SGHTA and FQGNSA. The CDR3 runs 15 residues. V was shortened by 1 base and J by 6 bases, with 13 bases between the two germline ends. The CDR3, as DNA: TGTGCCAGCAGCTTAGGACAGGTGGGGGGAAACATTCAGTACTTC. It specifies CASSLGQVGGNIQYF.